Presented here are 18 T cell receptor beta chains from one specimen sequenced in a study of blood T cell repertoires in COVID-19. Some clones are missing from TCRdb's copy, which holds only in-frame ones; the method was immunoSEQ multiplex PCR. The sample has 380,000 or so clones, more than 70% seen once; the top ten hold 1% to 1.5%. Sequenced sample: peripheral blood. The receptors come from a man aged 40-49 years with acute or convalescent COVID-19.

The gene calls are TRBV19 and TRBJ2-7; possible D gene TRBD1, 5 bases. Germline values: CDR1 LNHDA, CDR2 SQIVND (reference sequence). Trimming removed 5 bases at V and 9 bases at J, with 20 bases between. The length of the CDR3 is 14 residues. The CDR3 protein is CASSAQMTAEVQYF. CDR3 DNA sequence: TGTGCCAGTAGTGCACAGATGACAGCCGAAGTGCAGTACTTC.

This chain joins TRBV24-1 and TRBJ2-2; 8 bases line up with TRBD1. From germline, CDR1 is KGHDR and CDR2 SFDVKD. The V and J ends lost 9 bases and 5 bases, in that order; junction bases with no gene match: 7. This CDR3 has 14 residues. DNA for the CDR3: TGTGCCACCGAGGGACAGGAGCGGACCGGGGAGCTGTTTTTT. Protein: CATEGQERTGELFF.

The V call is TRBV5-1, the J call TRBJ2-7; 10 positions match TRBD1. Trimming removed 3 bases from V and 2 bases from J; junction bases left unmatched: 2. CDR1 is SGHRS, CDR2 YFSETQ, per germline. This CDR3 is 14 amino acids long. CDR3 amino acids: CASSYGQGAYEQYF. In DNA form, the CDR3 reads TGCGCCAGCAGCTACGGACAGGGGGCCTACGAGCAGTACTTC.

The chain joins TRBV7-9 to TRBJ2-3; 12 bases fit TRBD2. CDR3 size: 17 residues. V lost 3 bases, J lost 2 bases, and 6 bases stayed unmatched. Germline V gene sequence: CDR1 SEHNR, CDR2 FQNEAQ (reference sequence). For the CDR3, the DNA is TGTGCCAGCAGCTTCGGGACTAGCGGGCATTCCACAGATACGCAGTATTTT. Protein product: CASSFGTSGHSTDTQYF.

CDR3 sequence: CASSMMRGRNTEAFF. The CDR3 nucleotides are TGTGCCAGCAGCATGATGCGGGGTAGGAACACTGAAGCTTTCTTT. The chain is built from TRBV5-8 and TRBJ1-1; D is ambiguous. Germline V gene sequence: CDR1 SGHTS, CDR2 YDEGEE. Trimming left V 4 bases short and J 1 base short, with 14 bases between. This CDR3 has 15 residues.

This clone came up a few times. J is TRBJ2-2 and V is TRBV10-1; no clear D gene. Trimming cost V 6 bases and J 7 bases, with 12 bases left between them. The germline V gene has CDR1 WNHNN and CDR2 SYGVQD (reference sequence). CDR3 length: 13 residues. As DNA, the CDR3 is TGCGCCAGCAGCGGTAGCACCCACGGGGAGCTGTTTTTT. Its protein product is CASSGSTHGELFF.

The V gene is TRBV2, the J gene TRBJ1-1; 12 bases line up with TRBD1. V lost 5 bases, J lost 5 bases, and 3 bases stayed unmatched. The length of the CDR3 is 14 residues. CDR1 and CDR2 from the germline V gene are SNHLY and FYNNEI. CDR3 in amino acids: CASSLGQGATEAFF. Written as DNA, the CDR3 is TGTGCCAGCAGTTTGGGACAGGGGGCGACTGAAGCTTTCTTT.

The V call is TRBV5-6, the J call TRBJ2-5; 12 nucleotides align to TRBD2. Germline V gene lookup returns CDR1 SGHDT and CDR2 YYEEEE. The CDR3 has 17 amino acids. The trim removed 0 bases at V and 5 bases at J, leaving 8 bases unmatched. CDR3 DNA sequence: TGTGCCAGCAGCTTGGTTTCGTACCTAGCGGGAGGGGAGACCCAGTACTTC. This encodes CASSLVSYLAGGETQYF.

V gene TRBV11-1 combines with J gene TRBJ1-2; D might be TRBD1 (6 bases). Between the trimmed V and J ends, which lost 6 bases and 6 bases, there was a span of 17 bases. The CDR3 consists of 14 residues. The germline V gene encodes CDR1 SGHAT and CDR2 FQDESV (reference sequence). As DNA, the CDR3 is TGTGCCAGCAGTCGTCCGCGGGGGGGGCATGGCTACACCTTC. This gives the protein CASSRPRGGHGYTF. Full variable domain (rest looked up from reference TRBV11-1 and TRBJ1-2): EAEVAQSPRYKITEKSQAVAFWCDPISGHATLYWYRQILGQGPELLVQFQDESVVDDSQLPKDRFSAERLKGVDSTLKIQPAELGDSAMYLCASSRPRGGHGYTFGSGTRLTVV.

This clone was seen repeatedly, ten times or more. The CDR3 loop reads CASSRQGDLTGELFF. In nucleotides, the CDR3 is TGCGCCAGCAGTCGTCAGGGGGACCTCACCGGGGAGCTGTTTTTT. This rearrangement joins TRBV5-1 to TRBJ2-2, with 7 bases identical to TRBD1. The germline CDR1 and CDR2 sequences are SGHRS and YFSETQ. Germline trimming cut 5 bases from V and 4 bases from J; bases unmatched to any gene: 8. The CDR3 consists of 15 residues.

The chain is built from TRBV10-3 and TRBJ2-7; 8 bases are a match to TRBD2. Germline V lookup: CDR1 ENHRY, CDR2 SYGVKD. The CDR3 is made up of 15 amino acids. J gave up 4 bases and V 2 bases, and 7 bases lay outside the gene matches. CDR3 region: CAISERSGRGYEQYF. CDR3 nucleotide sequence: TGTGCCATCAGTGAGAGGAGCGGGAGAGGGTACGAGCAGTACTTC.

The chain links TRBV28 to TRBJ2-7, with D unresolved. Germline loops: CDR1 MDHEN, CDR2 SYDVKM. This CDR3 contains 16 residues. V lost 7 bases, J lost 0 bases, and 19 bases lay in between. The CDR3 sequence: CASTPGRQVSSYEQYF. CDR3 coding DNA: TGTGCCAGCACCCCAGGAAGGCAGGTCAGCTCCTACGAGCAGTACTTC.

This sequence joins TRBV9 and TRBJ2-3; 7 nucleotides line up with TRBD1. V lost 3 bases to trimming and J lost 4 bases; unmatched junction nucleotides: 5. CDR3 length: 14 residues. Germline V gene data show CDR1 as SGDLS and CDR2 as YYNGEE. CDR3 loop: CASSDGQAADTQYF. Here the CDR3 DNA reads TGTGCCAGCAGCGATGGACAGGCGGCAGATACGCAGTATTTT.

The rearrangement links TRBV20-1 to TRBJ1-1; maybe TRBD1 (5 bases). The CDR3 loop spans 13 amino acids. Germline CDR1 DFQATT, CDR2 SNEGSKA (reference sequence). The V and J ends lost 5 bases and 3 bases respectively, with 13 bases between them. DNA for the CDR3: TGCAGTGCTTGTGACGGGGGGGACACTGAAGCTTTCTTT. Its protein is CSACDGGDTEAFF.

This clone was recorded only once. The chain uses TRBV24-1 and TRBJ2-3; 9 bases align to TRBD1. The ends lost 4 bases at V and 4 bases at J; junction bases unmatched: 8. Germline V CDR1 and CDR2: KGHDR, SFDVKD. This CDR3 region has 16 residues. CDR3 DNA: TGTGCCACCAGTGACCGGGACAGGGAGAAGGCAGATACGCAGTATTTT. This codes for CATSDRDREKADTQYF.

The genes are TRBV7-9 and TRBJ1-4, with D possibly matching TRBD1 (5 bases). CDR3 size: 17 residues. Per the germline V gene, CDR1 is SEHNR and CDR2 is FQNEAQ (reference sequence). V lost 3 bases and J lost 3, with 17 bases in between. The CDR3 region has the DNA TGTGCCAGCAGCTTGTACAGAGGCGCGGGGGCTAATGAAAAACTGTTTTTT. As protein: CASSLYRGAGANEKLFF.

The gene calls are TRBV7-9 and TRBJ2-7; TRBD1 matches 8 bases. Germline V CDR1 and CDR2: SEHNR, FQNEAQ (reference sequence). The V gene end was trimmed by 2 bases and the J gene end by 2 bases; junction bases not matched to a gene: 5. The CDR3 runs 15 residues. The CDR3: CASSLPTGGTYEQYF. In DNA, the CDR3 is TGTGCCAGCAGCTTACCCACAGGGGGAACCTACGAGCAGTACTTC.

V gene TRBV7-9 combines with J gene TRBJ2-7; D may be TRBD2 (5 bases). The CDR3 is 18 amino acids. The ends were cut back, 5 bases at V and 2 bases at J, with 25 bases in the middle. Per germline, CDR1 SEHNR and CDR2 FQNEAQ (reference sequence). The CDR3 here is CASSPLGWEAADTYEQYF. The CDR3 nucleotides read TGTGCCAGCAGCCCCTTGGGTTGGGAAGCGGCCGATACCTACGAGCAGTACTTC.